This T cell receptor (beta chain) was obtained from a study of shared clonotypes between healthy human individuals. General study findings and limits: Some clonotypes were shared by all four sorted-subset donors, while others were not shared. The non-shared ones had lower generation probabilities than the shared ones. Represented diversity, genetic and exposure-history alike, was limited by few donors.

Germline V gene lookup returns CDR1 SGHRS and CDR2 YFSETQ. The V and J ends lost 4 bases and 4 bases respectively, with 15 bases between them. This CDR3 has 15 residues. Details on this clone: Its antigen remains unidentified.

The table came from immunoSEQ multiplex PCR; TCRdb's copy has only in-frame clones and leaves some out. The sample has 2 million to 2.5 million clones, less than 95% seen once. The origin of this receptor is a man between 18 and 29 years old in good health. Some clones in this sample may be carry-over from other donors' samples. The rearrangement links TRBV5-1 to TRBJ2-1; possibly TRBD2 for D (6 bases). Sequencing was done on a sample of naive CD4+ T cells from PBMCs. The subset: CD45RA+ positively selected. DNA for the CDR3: TGCGCCAGCAGCCCCCAGGCCGGGAGTTACAATGAGCAGTTCTTC. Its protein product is CASSPQAGSYNEQFF.